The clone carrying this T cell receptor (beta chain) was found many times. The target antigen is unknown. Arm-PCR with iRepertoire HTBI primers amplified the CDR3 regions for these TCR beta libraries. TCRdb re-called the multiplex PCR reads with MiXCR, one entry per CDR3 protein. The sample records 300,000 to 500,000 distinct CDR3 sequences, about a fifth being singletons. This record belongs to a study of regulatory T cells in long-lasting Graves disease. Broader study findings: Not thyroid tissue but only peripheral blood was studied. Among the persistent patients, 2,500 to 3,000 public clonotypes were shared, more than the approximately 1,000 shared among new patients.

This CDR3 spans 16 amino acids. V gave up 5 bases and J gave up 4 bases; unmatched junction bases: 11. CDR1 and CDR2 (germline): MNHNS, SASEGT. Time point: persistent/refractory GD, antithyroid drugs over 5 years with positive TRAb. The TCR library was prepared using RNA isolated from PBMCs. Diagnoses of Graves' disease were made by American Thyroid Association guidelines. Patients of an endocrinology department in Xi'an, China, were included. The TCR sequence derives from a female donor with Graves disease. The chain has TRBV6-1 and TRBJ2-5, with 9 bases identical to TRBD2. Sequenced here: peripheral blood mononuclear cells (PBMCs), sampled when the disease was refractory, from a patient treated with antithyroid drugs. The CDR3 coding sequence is TGTGCCAGCAGTAGGACTAGCGTCTCGTTTGGAGAGACCCAGTACTTC. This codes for CASSRTSVSFGETQYF.